One sample yielded the 20 T cell receptor beta chains listed below, sequenced in a study of tumor and adjacent non-tumor tissue in lung cancer. The library came from three nested PCR rounds adapted from ARM-PCR protocols. TCRdb reanalysed the multiplex PCR reads using MiXCR and keeps one entry per CDR3 protein. The data show around 74,000 distinct CDR3 sequences, 55% to 70% seen once. RNA was extracted from bulk tissue without any cell sorting. This non-tumor lung sample came from over 3 cm beyond the tumor edge. Sequenced material: distant non-tumor lung tissue. Receptors originate from a woman between 50 and 59 years old with non-small cell lung cancer.

A note on this clonotype: A junction boundary mismatches the germline segment, possibly from a read error. V gene TRBV11-2 combines with J gene TRBJ1-1, with D possibly being TRBD1 (5 bases). Germline V gene lookup returns CDR1 SGHAT and CDR2 FQNNGV. This CDR3 is built from 14 residues. The chain's CDR3 is CASSFAGKDTEVFF. The CDR3 region has the DNA TGTGCCAGCAGTTTCGCGGGAAAGGACACTGAAGTTTTCTTT.

This clonotype has at least ten counts. This chain uses TRBV20-1 with TRBJ2-1; D is possibly TRBD1 (5 bases). Germline V gene lookup returns CDR1 DFQATT and CDR2 SNEGSKA (reference sequence). CDR3 length: 14 amino acids. V was trimmed by 5 bases and J by 4 bases, leaving 15 bases between them. Here the CDR3 reads CSAPTLQGYNEQFF. CDR3 DNA: TGCAGTGCTCCTACCCTCCAGGGTTACAATGAGCAGTTCTTC.

This clonotype was counted a few times. V is TRBV11-1 and J is TRBJ1-4, with D perhaps matching TRBD1 (5 bases). Trimming stripped 2 bases from V and 8 bases from J, with 9 bases between. The CDR3 contains 13 residues. Looked up from germline, CDR1 is SGHAT and CDR2 is FQDESV (reference sequence). The CDR3 protein is CASSLRQSEKLFF. Here the CDR3 DNA reads TGTGCCAGCAGCTTACGACAGAGCGAAAAACTGTTTTTT.

The chain has TRBV20-1 and TRBJ2-1; D perhaps matches TRBD2 (5 bases). Looked up from germline, CDR1 is DFQATT and CDR2 is SNEGSKA (reference sequence). Trimming cost V 8 bases and J 12 bases, with 26 bases left between them. The CDR3 is 14 residues long. CDR3 amino acids: CSTIPGIHRDGQFF. CDR3 DNA sequence: TGCAGTACTATCCCCGGGATCCACCGGGATGGGCAGTTCTTC.

This clonotype showed up just a few times. It may be a read error: a sequence one base away is much more abundant. CDR3 sequence (DNA): TGCAGTGCTAGAGTCCGGCACACTTTTAGGGAGCAGTTCTTC. It yields the protein CSARVRHTFREQFF. The chain is built from TRBV20-1 and TRBJ2-1; no firm D call. The V gene lost 1 base and the J gene lost 10 bases, with 17 bases spanning the gap. The CDR3 is 14 amino acids. Per the germline V gene, CDR1 is DFQATT and CDR2 is SNEGSKA (reference sequence).

A word on this clonotype: At one end the junction does not follow the germline gene, possibly because of a read error. The J gene is TRBJ2-6, the V gene TRBV4-2; a possible D gene is TRBD1 (6 bases). The CDR3 covers 20 residues. Looked up from germline, CDR1 is LGHNA and CDR2 is YNFKEQ. CDR3 nucleotides: TGTGCCAACAGCCAAGATAAGTTCGGGACAAGGGCTCCTGGGGCCAACGTCCTGACTTTC. Encoded protein: CANSQDKFGTRAPGANVLTF.

A word on this clonotype: Likely a read error: the CDR3 ends without its conserved phenylalanine or tryptophan. The rearrangement joins TRBV5-1 to TRBJ2-7, with TRBD1 matching 8 bases. This CDR3 comprises 13 residues. Germline V gives CDR1 SGHRS, CDR2 YFSETQ. The V and J ends lost 4 bases and 5 bases, in that order; junction bases with no gene match: 5. In DNA, the CDR3 is TGCGCCAGCAGCCCGACAGGGGTCCACGAGCAGTACTTA. Translation gives CASSPTGVHEQYL.

J is TRBJ2-7 and V is TRBV11-2; possible D gene TRBD1, 6 bases. The length of the CDR3 is 15 residues. Germline lookup yields CDR1 SGHAT and CDR2 FQNNGV. The V and J ends lost 6 bases and 9 bases respectively, with 24 bases between them. The CDR3 reads CASSLPGHPYNGQYF. The CDR3 DNA is TGTGCCAGCAGTCTCCCGGGACACCCATACAACGGGCAGTACTTC.

The genes are TRBV11-2 and TRBJ1-1, with D unclear. Trimming left V 4 bases short and J 3 bases short, with 9 bases between. The CDR3 has 13 amino acids. The germline V gene encodes CDR1 SGHAT and CDR2 FQNNGV. CDR3 in amino acids: CASSSRRDTEAFF. The CDR3 nucleotides read TGTGCCAGCAGCTCCCGACGTGACACTGAAGCTTTCTTT.

A word on this clonotype: This may be a read error: a much more frequent sequence differs by one nucleotide. V is TRBV20-1 and J is TRBJ1-5, with D unclear. Germline V CDR1 and CDR2: DFQATT, SNEGSKA (reference sequence). The CDR3 has 14 residues. This chain's CDR3 is CSATEINSNKPQHF. CDR3 DNA sequence: TGCAGTGCGACTGAAATTAATAGCAATAAGCCCCAGCATTTT.

Details on this clonotype: Its ends do not fully match the called genes, so a read error is possible. This rearrangement joins TRBV20-1 to TRBJ2-1, with D possibly being TRBD2 (5 bases). The CDR3 covers 14 residues. Looked up from germline, CDR1 is DFQATT and CDR2 is SNEGSKA (reference sequence). CDR3 amino acids: CSARGEREINGQFF. The CDR3 DNA reads TGCAGTGCTAGGGGCGAGAGGGAGATCAATGGGCAGTTCTTC.

Note on this clonotype: At one end the junction does not follow the germline gene, possibly because of a read error. The chain is built from TRBV6-6 and TRBJ1-4, with D unclear. The CDR3 runs 15 residues. Germline V CDR1 and CDR2: MNHNY, SVGAGI (reference sequence). The CDR3 DNA sequence: TGTGCCAGCAGGACCCTAGTAAGCCTGAGTGAAAAACTGCTTTTT. Amino acids: CASRTLVSLSEKLLF.

This sequence joins TRBV20-1 and TRBJ2-1, with D uncertain. This CDR3 is 16 amino acids long. CDR1 is DFQATT and CDR2 is SNEGSKA in the germline V gene (reference sequence). CDR3 sequence reads: CSAPIHLVNLGNEQFF. The CDR3, as DNA: TGCAGCGCTCCCATCCACTTGGTGAACTTGGGGAATGAGCAGTTCTTC.

As to this clonotype: Mismatch with germline at one junction end may stem from a read error. The J gene is TRBJ1-5, the V gene TRBV28, with D perhaps matching TRBD1 (6 bases). CDR1 and CDR2 (germline): MDHEN, SYDVKM. This CDR3 comprises 14 residues. This CDR3 is CASGRGGTNQPHHF. CDR3 sequence (DNA): TGTGCTAGTGGAAGAGGGGGTACCAATCAGCCCCATCATTTT.

The chain recombines TRBV30 with TRBJ2-7; TRBD1 might be the D (6 bases). Trimming took off 2 bases at V and 2 bases at J, with 28 bases between the two ends. Germline CDR1 and CDR2: GTSNPN and SVGIG (reference sequence). CDR3 length: 19 residues. The chain's CDR3 is CAWSPRTGKVPSNPYEQYF. For the CDR3, the DNA is TGTGCCTGGAGTCCCCGAACAGGGAAGGTTCCATCAAATCCCTACGAGCAGTACTTC.

Remarks on this clonotype: A junction end diverges from the germline sequence, so it may reflect a read error. This chain links TRBV11-2 with TRBJ1-3; D uncertain. The CDR3 has 14 residues. Germline V CDR1 and CDR2: SGHAT, FQNNGV. The CDR3 region is CSSSPLVTGNTTYF. As DNA, the CDR3 is TGTTCCAGCAGCCCTTTGGTGACCGGAAACACCACATATTTT.

This clonotype was counted only a few times. J is TRBJ2-7 and V is TRBV7-2; TRBD2 aligns across 14 bases. V shed 7 bases and J 7 bases; nucleotides not matched to a gene: 12. The CDR3 is 16 amino acids. Germline-derived CDR1 and CDR2 are SGHTA and FQGNSA. The CDR3: CASTQGLAGVPGEQYF. CDR3 coding DNA: TGTGCCAGCACCCAGGGACTAGCGGGAGTTCCCGGGGAGCAGTACTTC.

There are many counts of this clonotype. The J gene is TRBJ1-4, the V gene TRBV4-1, with D maybe TRBD1 (5 bases). Germline CDR1 MGHRA, CDR2 YSYEKL. V lost 3 bases, J lost 7 bases, and 12 bases lay in between. There are 14 residues in the CDR3. CDR3 bases: TGCGCCAGCAGCCAGATGACAGCACGTGAAAAACTGTTTTTT. This sequence encodes CASSQMTAREKLFF.

Concerning this clonotype: A read error is likely, as this CDR3 ends without the conserved phenylalanine or tryptophan. This sequence joins TRBV11-1 and TRBJ2-7, with 8 positions matching TRBD1. The trim removed 10 bases at V and 5 bases at J, leaving 16 bases unmatched. Per the germline V gene, CDR1 is SGHAT and CDR2 is FQDESV (reference sequence). This CDR3 is 15 amino acids long. The CDR3 DNA is TGTGCCAATAGCTCGATAGGGTCGACAGGGGACGAGCAGTACTCC. Its translation is CANSSIGSTGDEQYS.

Only one count was recorded for this clonotype. Because it lacks the conserved phenylalanine or tryptophan at the end, this CDR3 is likely a read error. The rearrangement uses TRBV20-1 and TRBJ2-7, with unresolved D. In germline, CDR1 is DFQATT, CDR2 SNEGSKA (reference sequence). This CDR3 region has 16 residues. In nucleotides, the CDR3 is TGCAGTGCTACGAAGAAAGATAGCAGCGTTCTCTACGACCAGTACTTA. Translated: CSATKKDSSVLYDQYL.